The 32 T cell receptor beta chains below come from one sample, sequenced in a study of shared clonotypes between healthy human individuals (TCRdb year 2020). CD8 naive samples consisted of CD45RO-negative cells that were positively selected for CCR7, yielding a CD45RA+CCR7+ population without TemRA cells. The library came from the immunoSEQ multiplex PCR assay. The table was pulled from immuneACCESS by TCRdb, which kept in-frame rearrangements only. Such tables lose some clones; where checked, under half of the loss comes from unresolved V genes, and the rest has no known cause. The sample profile shows 600,000 or so clones; about 98% of them were found once. Approximately 0.3% of the sample is held by the ten biggest clonotypes. Input material: naive CD8+ T cells sorted from blood. According to the study, the label for this sample's cell subset or site signals: CD45RA+CCR7+. These receptors were obtained from a young man in good health.

The gene calls are TRBV6-5 and TRBJ1-4; no firm D call. The CDR3 is 16 residues long. Germline CDR1 and CDR2: MNHEY and SVGAGI. V shed 0 bases and J shed 3 bases, with 11 bases lying between them. The CDR3 coding sequence is TGTGCCAGCAGTTACTCGATTGGCGTGGCTAATGAAAAACTGTTTTTT. It specifies CASSYSIGVANEKLFF.

The chain links TRBV7-9 to TRBJ2-1; 11 bases are shared with TRBD2. Looked up from germline, CDR1 is SEHNR and CDR2 is FQNEAQ (reference sequence). V shed 5 bases, J shed 7 bases, and the junction held 4 bases outside the gene matches. The CDR3 extends over 14 amino acids. Here the CDR3 DNA reads TGTGCCAGCAGCGAGTCTAGCGGGAGGAATGAGCAGTTCTTC. Protein: CASSESSGRNEQFF.

The chain joins TRBV13 to TRBJ2-7, with D perhaps TRBD2 (5 bases). The CDR3 length is 14 residues. Germline V gives CDR1 PRHDT, CDR2 FYEKMQ (reference sequence). V lost 6 bases and J lost 0, with 12 bases in between. This CDR3 reads CASSLRSVSYEQYF. The DNA for the CDR3 is TGTGCCAGCAGTTTACGTAGCGTCTCCTACGAGCAGTACTTC.

The V and J genes are TRBV6-5 and TRBJ2-7; no clear D gene. Germline lookup yields CDR1 MNHEY and CDR2 SVGAGI. The CDR3 sequence is 13 residues long. Trimming cost V 5 bases and J 0 bases, with 8 bases left between them. CDR3 amino acids: CASSHGPSYEQYF. In DNA, the CDR3 is TGTGCCAGCAGTCACGGTCCCTCCTACGAGCAGTACTTC.

This clone has only one observation. The chain uses TRBV11-2 and TRBJ1-3, with D unresolved. CDR1 and CDR2 from the germline V gene are SGHAT and FQNNGV. CDR3 length: 13 residues. Between the trimmed V and J ends, which lost 0 bases and 6 bases, there was a span of 6 bases. CDR3 residues: CASSLEGLNTIYF. For the CDR3, the DNA is TGTGCCAGCAGCTTAGAGGGTTTAAACACCATATATTTT. Full variable domain (missing parts from reference TRBV11-2 and TRBJ1-3): EAGVAQSPRYKIIEKRQSVAFWCNPISGHATLYWYQQILGQGPKLLIQFQNNGVVDDSQLPKDRFSAERLKGVDSTLKIQPAKLEDSAVYLCASSLEGLNTIYFGEGSWLTVV.

The chain links TRBV28 to TRBJ1-1; D might be TRBD1 (6 bases). The CDR3 runs 18 residues. Per the germline V gene, CDR1 is MDHEN and CDR2 is SYDVKM. Deletions cut 6 bases from V and 4 bases from J, with 27 bases between. The CDR3 sequence is CASSPGPLTKGVSTEAFF. Here the CDR3 DNA reads TGTGCCAGCAGCCCCGGCCCTTTGACAAAGGGGGTGAGCACTGAAGCTTTCTTT.

The CDR3 bases are TGTGCCAGCAGTTTTTTTGGGGGGAAGTACGAGCAGTACTTC. This gives the protein CASSFFGGKYEQYF. V is TRBV27 and J is TRBJ2-7; TRBD2 might be the D (6 bases). Germline V lookup: CDR1 MNHEY, CDR2 SMNVEV (reference sequence). There are 14 residues in the CDR3. Trimming removed 3 bases from V and 4 bases from J, with 13 bases in between.

The chain couples TRBV7-9 to TRBJ2-1; possibly TRBD1 or TRBD2 for D (5 bases each). Germline CDR1 SEHNR, CDR2 FQNEAQ (reference sequence). The CDR3 sequence is 17 residues long. The V end was cut by 1 base, the J end by 5 bases, with 18 bases between. The CDR3 protein is CASSLVVGGASDNEQFF. CDR3 sequence (DNA): TGTGCCAGCAGCTTAGTCGTTGGGGGTGCTTCGGACAATGAGCAGTTCTTC.

This clone was seen a single time. The rearrangement links TRBV15 to TRBJ1-5; D is perhaps TRBD1 (5 bases). The CDR3 length is 14 residues. Germline values: CDR1 LNHNV, CDR2 YYDKDF (reference sequence). Trimming removed 1 base from V and 6 bases from J, with 10 bases in between. CDR3 DNA: TGTGCCACCAGCAGAGCAGGGTACACTCAGCCCCAGCATTTT. It codes for CATSRAGYTQPQHF. The full variable domain, completed using reference TRBV15 and TRBJ1-5, is DAMVIQNPRYQVTQFGKPVTLSCSQTLNHNVMYWYQQKSSQAPKLLFHYYDKDFNNEADTPDNFQSRRPNTSFCFLDIRSPGLGDTAMYLCATSRAGYTQPQHFGDGTRLSIL.

This chain uses TRBV11-3 with TRBJ2-2, with D possibly matching TRBD2 (5 bases). Germline CDR1 SGHNT, CDR2 YENEEA. The CDR3 runs to 12 residues. V was cut by 8 bases and J by 2 bases, with 6 bases left in between. The chain's CDR3 is CASEGNTGELFF. The CDR3 coding sequence is TGTGCCAGCGAGGGAAACACCGGGGAGCTGTTTTTT.

This clone was observed once. CDR3 DNA: TGTGCCAGCAGCTTTCCAAATCTGGGAACCAATGAGCAGTTCTTC. Protein product: CASSFPNLGTNEQFF. The V and J genes are TRBV7-2 and TRBJ2-1, with D unclear. V gave up 3 bases and J gave up 6 bases, with 15 bases separating them. Germline V lookup: CDR1 SGHTA, CDR2 FQGNSA. There are 15 residues in the CDR3.

This chain connects TRBV4-1 to TRBJ2-1; 10 bases align to TRBD2. V lost 3 bases to trimming and J lost 3 bases; unmatched junction nucleotides: 2. Germline V gene sequence: CDR1 MGHRA, CDR2 YSYEKL. There are 15 residues in the CDR3. CDR3 bases: TGCGCCAGCAGCCATAGGACTAGCGGCTACAATGAGCAGTTCTTC. Its protein product is CASSHRTSGYNEQFF.

The gene calls are TRBV9 and TRBJ1-2; possible D gene TRBD1, 5 bases. The germline gives CDR1 SGDLS, CDR2 YYNGEE. The CDR3 consists of 11 residues. V was clipped by 0 bases and J by 12 bases, with 9 bases between them. The CDR3 nucleotides are TGTGCCAGCAGCGTAGAGGGGCGGCACACCTTC. This gives the protein CASSVEGRHTF.

This clone was observed a single time. The chain recombines TRBV13 with TRBJ1-1; maybe TRBD1 (5 bases). CDR3 length: 13 residues. CDR1 is PRHDT and CDR2 is FYEKMQ in the germline V gene (reference sequence). V shed 3 bases and J shed 4 bases, with 9 bases lying between them. DNA of the CDR3: TGTGCCAGCAGCTTGGGAGGGGCCACTGAAGCTTTCTTT. As protein: CASSLGGATEAFF. Supplemented by reference TRBV13 and TRBJ1-1, the full variable domain reads AAGVIQSPRHLIKEKRETATLKCYPIPRHDTVYWYQQGPGQDPQFLISFYEKMQSDKGSIPDRFSAQQFSDYHSELNMSSLELGDSALYFCASSLGGATEAFFGQGTRLTVV.

CDR3 in amino acids: CASSSGGRGLYEQYF. The CDR3 coding sequence is TGTGCCAGTAGTTCCGGCGGCAGGGGATTATACGAGCAGTACTTC. V gene TRBV19 combines with J gene TRBJ2-7; tentative D call: TRBD1 (6 bases). V gave up 5 bases and J gave up 4 bases, with 18 bases separating them. CDR3 size: 15 residues. From germline, CDR1 is LNHDA and CDR2 SQIVND (reference sequence).

This chain connects TRBV28 to TRBJ2-3; 13 nucleotides match TRBD2. The length of the CDR3 is 20 residues. CDR1 MDHEN and CDR2 SYDVKM come from the germline V gene. Trimming at V came to 1 base and at J to 2 bases, leaving 12 bases not matched to a gene. The CDR3 DNA reads TGTGCCAGCAGTTTATCCCCCGGACTAGCGGGAGAAGGGATCACAGATACGCAGTATTTT. As protein: CASSLSPGLAGEGITDTQYF.

The gene calls are TRBV10-1 and TRBJ2-1, with 10 bases aligning to TRBD2. The CDR3 consists of 16 residues. Unmatched junction bases numbered 6, after V lost 3 bases and J lost 4 bases. The germline CDR1 and CDR2 sequences are WNHNN and SYGVQD (reference sequence). CDR3 protein: CASSESSGRGYNEQFF. In nucleotides, the CDR3 is TGCGCCAGCAGTGAATCTAGCGGGAGAGGTTACAATGAGCAGTTCTTC.

The rearrangement joins TRBV4-3 to TRBJ2-1, with TRBD2 identical over 8 bases. The length of the CDR3 is 15 residues. Trimming cost V 2 bases and J 6 bases; bases outside gene matches: 6. Germline V lookup: CDR1 LGHNA, CDR2 YSLEER. The CDR3 DNA is TGCGCCAGCAGCCAAATGACTAGCGACCCCAATGAGCAGTTCTTC. It yields the protein CASSQMTSDPNEQFF.

J is TRBJ2-5 and V is TRBV27; unclear D gene. This CDR3 contains 15 residues. CDR1 MNHEY and CDR2 SMNVEV come from the germline V gene (reference sequence). V was pared by 3 bases and J by 0 bases, with 11 bases between. CDR3 sequence reads: CASSLWGNNQETQYF. The CDR3 DNA follows: TGTGCCAGCAGTTTGTGGGGAAATAACCAAGAGACCCAGTACTTC.

The chain has TRBV7-2 and TRBJ2-1, with no clear D. Germline assignment: CDR1 SGHTA and CDR2 FQGNSA. V was pared by 3 bases and J by 1 base, with 1 base between. The CDR3 has 12 amino acids. The CDR3 DNA reads as TGTGCCAGCAGCTTTTCCTACAATGAGCAGTTCTTC. Its protein is CASSFSYNEQFF.

The chain couples TRBV7-3 to TRBJ2-3; 13 nucleotides align to TRBD2. Unmatched junction bases numbered 10, after V lost 5 bases and J lost 2 bases. This CDR3 contains 18 residues. Germline CDR1 and CDR2: SGHTA and FQGTGA. The CDR3 loop is CASSPTGTSGILTDTQYF. Here the CDR3 DNA reads TGTGCCAGCAGCCCGACCGGGACTAGCGGGATCCTCACAGATACGCAGTATTTT.

The rearrangement joins TRBV9 to TRBJ2-1; 7 bases are shared with TRBD2. CDR3 length: 17 residues. Germline V gene sequence: CDR1 SGDLS, CDR2 YYNGEE. The ends lost 3 bases at V and 2 bases at J; junction bases unmatched: 11. The CDR3 loop reads CASSGLNQRGTYNEQFF. In DNA form, the CDR3 reads TGTGCCAGCAGCGGTCTCAACCAGCGGGGAACCTACAATGAGCAGTTCTTC. The whole variable domain, remainder taken from reference TRBV9 and TRBJ2-1, is DSGVTQTPKHLITATGQRVTLRCSPRSGDLSVYWYQQSLDQGLQFLIQYYNGEERAKGNILERFSAQQFPDLHSELNLSSLELGDSALYFCASSGLNQRGTYNEQFFGPGTRLTVL.

This clone has only one observation. The chain carries TRBV2 and TRBJ1-5; maybe TRBD1 (6 bases). CDR1 and CDR2 from the germline V gene are SNHLY and FYNNEI. V was pared by 4 bases and J by 5 bases, with 21 bases between. This CDR3 region has 17 residues. Written as DNA, the CDR3 is TGTGCCAGCAGTGGGTCCGCAAGGACAGCTAAAGATCAGCCCCAGCATTTT. Its translation: CASSGSARTAKDQPQHF.

V usage is TRBV11-3 and J usage is TRBJ2-3; weak D call: TRBD2 (6 bases). V lost 5 bases to trimming and J lost 7 bases, with 16 bases between them. The CDR3 runs 14 residues. Per the germline V gene, CDR1 is SGHNT and CDR2 is YENEEA. CDR3 region: CASSPSGRDYTQYF. For the CDR3, the DNA is TGTGCCAGCAGCCCGAGCGGGCGAGATTATACGCAGTATTTT.

This chain joins TRBV6-1 and TRBJ1-5, with 7 bases that match TRBD1. V shed 3 bases and J 6 bases; nucleotides not matched to a gene: 20. Germline CDR1 and CDR2: MNHNS and SASEGT. The CDR3 has 19 residues. CDR3 protein: CASSDRGARGAFGGQPQHF. Here the CDR3 DNA reads TGTGCCAGCAGTGATAGGGGGGCCAGGGGGGCCTTCGGAGGTCAGCCCCAGCATTTT.

The chain uses TRBV4-1 and TRBJ1-2; 7 bases agree with TRBD1. This CDR3 contains 14 residues. Germline assignment: CDR1 MGHRA and CDR2 YSYEKL. Losses at the gene ends were 0 bases for V and 7 bases for J; bases not matched to a gene: 5. This CDR3 is CASSQEPGGFGYTF. The CDR3 DNA follows: TGCGCCAGCAGCCAAGAGCCAGGGGGTTTTGGCTACACCTTC.

This chain joins TRBV29-1 and TRBJ2-3, with D possibly matching TRBD1 (6 bases). Germline CDR1 SQVTM, CDR2 ANQGSEA. The CDR3 covers 14 residues. Between the trimmed V and J ends, which lost 6 bases and 0 bases, there was a span of 13 bases. The CDR3 spells CSVPGQSSTDTQYF. The CDR3 nucleotides read TGCAGCGTCCCCGGACAGAGCAGCACAGATACGCAGTATTTT.

The table lists this clone with a count of one. The rearrangement uses TRBV4-1 and TRBJ1-2; D remains unclear. Germline assignment: CDR1 MGHRA and CDR2 YSYEKL. CDR3 length: 14 amino acids. With 1 base removed from V and 3 bases from J, the gap between germline ends came to 9 bases. This CDR3 is CASSQGVSHYGYTF. CDR3 DNA: TGCGCCAGCAGCCAAGGCGTTTCCCACTATGGCTACACCTTC.

The V and J genes are TRBV10-1 and TRBJ1-2; D remains unclear. CDR3 size: 13 residues. From germline, CDR1 is WNHNN and CDR2 SYGVQD (reference sequence). V lost 0 bases, J lost 5 bases, and 7 bases lay in between. CDR3 sequence: CASSESRSYGYTF. The CDR3 DNA reads as TGCGCCAGCAGTGAGTCGAGGAGTTATGGCTACACCTTC.

The V call is TRBV7-9, the J call TRBJ2-1; D unclear. V was pared by 5 bases and J by 9 bases, with 8 bases between. There are 11 residues in the CDR3. Looked up from germline, CDR1 is SEHNR and CDR2 is FQNEAQ (reference sequence). The CDR3 protein is CASSATVEQFF. The CDR3 DNA reads as TGTGCCAGCAGCGCCACCGTTGAGCAGTTCTTC.

The chain has TRBV5-8 and TRBJ2-5, with TRBD2 as a possible D gene (5 bases). Trimming took off 8 bases at V and 7 bases at J, with 12 bases between the two ends. Germline V gives CDR1 SGHTS, CDR2 YDEGEE. The CDR3 has 11 amino acids. CDR3 residues: CASPRAGTQYF. CDR3 bases: TGTGCCAGTCCCCGTGCGGGGACCCAGTACTTC.

CDR3 in amino acids: CSVEDGGNNQPQHF. The CDR3 DNA is TGCAGCGTTGAAGATGGTGGGAACAATCAGCCCCAGCATTTT. The chain couples TRBV29-1 to TRBJ1-5; D unresolved. Germline values: CDR1 SQVTM, CDR2 ANQGSEA. Trimming stripped 0 bases from V and 3 bases from J, with 9 bases between. CDR3 length: 14 amino acids.